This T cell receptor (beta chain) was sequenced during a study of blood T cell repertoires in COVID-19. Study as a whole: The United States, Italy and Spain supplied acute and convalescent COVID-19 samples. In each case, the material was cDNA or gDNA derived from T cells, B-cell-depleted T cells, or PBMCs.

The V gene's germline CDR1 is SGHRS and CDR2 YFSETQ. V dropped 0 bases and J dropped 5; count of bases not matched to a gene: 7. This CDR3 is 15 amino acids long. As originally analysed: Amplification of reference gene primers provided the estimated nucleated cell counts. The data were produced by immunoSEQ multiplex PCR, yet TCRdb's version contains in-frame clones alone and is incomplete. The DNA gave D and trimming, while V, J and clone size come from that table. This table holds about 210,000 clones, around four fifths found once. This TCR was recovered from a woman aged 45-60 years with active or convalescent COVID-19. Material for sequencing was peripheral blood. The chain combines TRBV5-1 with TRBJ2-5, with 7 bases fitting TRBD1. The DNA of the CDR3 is TGCGCCAGCAGCTTGGGACAGGGTACGGGTGAGACCCAGTACTTC. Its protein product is CASSLGQGTGETQYF.